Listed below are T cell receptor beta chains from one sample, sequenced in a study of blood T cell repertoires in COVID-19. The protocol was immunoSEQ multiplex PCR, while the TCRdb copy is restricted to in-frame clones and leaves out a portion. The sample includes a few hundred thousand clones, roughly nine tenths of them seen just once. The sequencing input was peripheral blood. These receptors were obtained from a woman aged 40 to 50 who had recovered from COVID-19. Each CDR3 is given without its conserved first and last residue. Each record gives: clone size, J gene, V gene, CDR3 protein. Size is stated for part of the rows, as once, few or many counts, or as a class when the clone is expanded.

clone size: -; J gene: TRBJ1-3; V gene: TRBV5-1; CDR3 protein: ASNQGLSSGNTIY
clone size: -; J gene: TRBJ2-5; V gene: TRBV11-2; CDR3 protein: ASSLRGLDSETQY
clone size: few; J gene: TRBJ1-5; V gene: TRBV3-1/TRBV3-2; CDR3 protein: ASSSGVQPQH
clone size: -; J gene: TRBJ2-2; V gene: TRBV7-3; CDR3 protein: ASSMDFGELF
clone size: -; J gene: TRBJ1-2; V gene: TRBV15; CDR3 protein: AASEQTGDNYGYT
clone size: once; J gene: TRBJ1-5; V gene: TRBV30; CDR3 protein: AWSLRGNQPQH
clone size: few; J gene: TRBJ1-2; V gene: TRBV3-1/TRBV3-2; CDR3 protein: ASSRESRGGYT
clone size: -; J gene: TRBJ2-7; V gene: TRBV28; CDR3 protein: ASSFFSSQFAPY
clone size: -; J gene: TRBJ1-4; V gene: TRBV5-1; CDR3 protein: ARPRTNRRHEKLF
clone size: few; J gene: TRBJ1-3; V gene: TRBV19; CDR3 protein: ASSTLGAGNTIY
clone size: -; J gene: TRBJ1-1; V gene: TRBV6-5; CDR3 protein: ASSYGDPGAEAF
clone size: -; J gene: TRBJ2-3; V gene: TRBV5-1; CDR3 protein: ASSLDGRGDADTQY
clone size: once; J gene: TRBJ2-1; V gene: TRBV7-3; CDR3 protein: ASSTTSYSFREQF
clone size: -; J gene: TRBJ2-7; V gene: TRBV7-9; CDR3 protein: ASSLPSSYEQY
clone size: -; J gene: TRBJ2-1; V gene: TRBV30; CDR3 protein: AWSPMGLNEQF